These 9 T cell receptor beta chains were sequenced from one sample in a study of T cell repertoires in cytomegalovirus infection. TCRdb processed the reads anew with MiXCR; each CDR3 protein has one entry. The sample holds about 530,000 distinct CDR3 sequences, approximately 25% seen once. Sequencing input: PBMCs. The origin of the receptors is a human donor in good health (CMV status not recorded). Some clones in this sample may be carry-over from other donors' samples.

The chain combines TRBV7-3 with TRBJ2-7; D is unclear. The germline CDR1 and CDR2 sequences are SGHTA and FQGTGA. There are 12 residues in the CDR3. V lost 4 bases to trimming and J lost 6 bases, with 10 bases between them. Here the CDR3 DNA reads TGTGCCAGCAGCTCCCCTTTTGGCGAGCAGTACTTC. Translated: CASSSPFGEQYF.

The chain uses TRBV15 and TRBJ2-3; D is uncertain. Germline V gene data show CDR1 as LNHNV and CDR2 as YYDKDF (reference sequence). This CDR3 is built from 10 residues. The V end lost 5 bases, the J end lost 8 bases, and 5 bases lay between the germline ends. For the CDR3, the DNA is TGTGCCACCAGCGGCCGTACGCAGTATTTT. Protein product: CATSGRTQYF.

This clonotype was observed a handful of times. The rearrangement joins TRBV7-9 to TRBJ2-7; 7 bases match TRBD1. Germline values: CDR1 SEHNR, CDR2 FQNEAQ (reference sequence). Unmatched junction bases numbered 11, after V lost 5 bases and J lost 1 base. This CDR3 region has 16 residues. The CDR3 here is CASSPIAGTASYEQYF. Here the CDR3 DNA reads TGTGCCAGCAGCCCAATTGCCGGGACAGCTTCCTACGAGCAGTACTTC.

This clonotype is a singleton in its sample. The chain recombines TRBV7-6 with TRBJ2-3; TRBD2 might be the D (5 bases). The CDR3 totals 13 residues. V was trimmed by 7 bases and J by 5 bases, leaving 13 bases between them. The germline V gene has CDR1 SGHVS and CDR2 FNYEAQ. The CDR3 region has the DNA TGTGCCAGCAAGCCGAGCGGCGGAGATACGCAGTATTTT. Protein: CASKPSGGDTQYF.

The chain is built from TRBV6-7 and TRBJ2-7; D is ambiguous. Being an ORF, TRBV6-7 has a function that is uncertain. The CDR3 extends over 14 amino acids. V was cut by 5 bases and J by 2 bases, with 13 bases left in between. The CDR3 region is CASSANVPPYEQYF. The CDR3 region has the DNA TGTGCCAGCAGTGCTAACGTTCCCCCCTACGAGCAGTACTTC.

The CDR3 DNA is TGTGCCATCAGTCCCGGGAACACTGAAGCTTTCTTT. Translated, it gives CAISPGNTEAFF. The chain employs TRBV10-3 and TRBJ1-1; D remains ambiguous. The V end lost 5 bases, the J end lost 1 base, and 5 bases lay between the germline ends. Germline assignment: CDR1 ENHRY and CDR2 SYGVKD. This CDR3 has 12 amino acids.

The table lists this clonotype with a few counts. The chain recombines TRBV6-2 or TRBV6-3 with TRBJ2-5, with D unresolved. The germline V gene encodes CDR1 MNHEY and CDR2 SVGEGT. The ends were cut back, 2 bases at V and 7 bases at J, with 8 bases in the middle. CDR3 length: 12 residues. CDR3 nucleotides: TGTGCCAGCAGTTACCTCTCCGCGACCCAGTACTTC. Amino acid sequence: CASSYLSATQYF.

The V call is TRBV9, the J call TRBJ2-5, with 7 bases fitting TRBD2. With V trimmed by 0 bases and J by 4 bases, 6 bases remained unmatched. This CDR3 spans 15 amino acids. CDR1 SGDLS and CDR2 YYNGEE come from the germline V gene. CDR3 nucleotide sequence: TGTGCCAGCAGCGTAGGACCGGGAGGAACAGAGACCCAGTACTTC. Protein: CASSVGPGGTETQYF. Together with reference TRBV9 and TRBJ2-5, the CDR3 gives the full variable domain: DSGVTQTPKHLITATGQRVTLRCSPRSGDLSVYWYQQSLDQGLQFLIQYYNGEERAKGNILERFSAQQFPDLHSELNLSSLELGDSALYFCASSVGPGGTETQYFGPGTRLLVL.

This clonotype was counted between two and nine times. The gene calls are TRBV2 and TRBJ2-5; D not certain. Trimming took 5 bases from V and 0 from J, leaving 7 bases between them. CDR3 length equals 13 residues. Germline V gene sequence: CDR1 SNHLY, CDR2 FYNNEI. DNA for the CDR3: TGTGCCAGCAGTAGAGAGTACCAAGAGACCCAGTACTTC. Translating gives CASSREYQETQYF.